Included here is one TCR beta chain sequence, with context. Assay used: immunoSEQ multiplex PCR; TCRdb lists only in-frame clones, some missing. The sample holds almost 6,000 clones, just under 98% seen once. The sample comes from a study of naive CD8 T cells in extremely preterm neonates. CDR3 length equals 15 residues. Germline V gene data show CDR1 as LNHDA and CDR2 as SQIVND (reference sequence). V was trimmed by 3 bases and J by 4 bases, leaving 13 bases between them. The specimen was naive CD8+ T cells from blood. The TCR sequence derives from a human donor in good health. The rearrangement uses TRBV19 and TRBJ2-1, with D maybe TRBD2 (6 bases). CDR3 loop: CASSIRPGLYNEQFF. In nucleotides, the CDR3 is TGTGCCAGTAGTATTAGGCCGGGACTGTACAATGAGCAGTTCTTC.